The 16 T cell receptor beta chains below were found in one sample sequenced in a study of CD8 T cells in ankylosing spondylitis. TCRdb independently ran MiXCR on the 5' RACE reads; one entry per CDR3 protein. The sample has 230,000 or so distinct CDR3 sequences; about 24% are singletons. The sequencing sample was made of blood, either unsorted or a sorted T cell fraction (not recorded which). The receptors here all came from a male donor with ankylosing spondylitis or in good health (not recorded which).

The chain carries TRBV5-5 and TRBJ2-1, with 8 positions matching TRBD1. Germline values: CDR1 SGHKS, CDR2 YYEKEE (reference sequence). The CDR3 consists of 16 residues. V dropped 6 bases and J dropped 1; count of bases not matched to a gene: 9. The CDR3 DNA reads TGTGCCAGCACTCCCCGGGGACAGGTGTCCTACAATGAGCAGTTCTTC. It codes for CASTPRGQVSYNEQFF. Full variable domain (outside the CDR3, taken from reference TRBV5-5 and TRBJ2-1): DAGVTQSPTHLIKTRGQQVTLRCSPISGHKSVSWYQQVLGQGPQFIFQYYEKEERGRGNFPDRFSARQFPNYSSELNVNALLLGDSALYLCASTPRGQVSYNEQFFGPGTRLTVL.

This clonotype was observed at least ten times. This chain connects TRBV7-4 to TRBJ2-1; a possible D gene is TRBD2 (7 bases). The germline V and J ends were trimmed by 6 bases and 6 bases, with 27 bases remaining between them. The germline V gene has CDR1 SGHVT and CDR2 SQSDAQ. The CDR3 runs 18 residues. The CDR3 DNA reads as TGTGCCAGCAGTCTTAGCCGGGGGGACTGGGGGCCGCCCAATGAGCAGTTCTTC. Protein product: CASSLSRGDWGPPNEQFF.

The table lists this clonotype with many counts. V gene TRBV2 combines with J gene TRBJ2-7; D call uncertain. The V gene's germline CDR1 is SNHLY and CDR2 FYNNEI. V was trimmed by 9 bases and J by 3 bases, leaving 12 bases between them. The CDR3 has 12 residues. CDR3 in amino acids: CASTPSGYEQYF. CDR3 coding DNA: TGTGCCAGTACCCCCTCCGGCTACGAGCAGTACTTC.

This clonotype was found many times. The chain links TRBV6-5 to TRBJ1-1, with a weak D call TRBD1 (5 bases). This CDR3 spans 14 amino acids. V was shortened by 7 bases and J by 4 bases, with 16 bases between the two germline ends. Germline loops: CDR1 MNHEY, CDR2 SVGAGI. CDR3 sequence: CASILWSGGTEAFF. DNA for the CDR3: TGTGCCAGCATTCTCTGGTCGGGGGGCACTGAAGCTTTCTTT.

The rearrangement uses TRBV5-1 and TRBJ2-1, with 9 nucleotides matching TRBD1. This CDR3 comprises 16 residues. Trimming at V came to 0 bases and at J to 5 bases, leaving 6 bases not matched to a gene. CDR1 is SGHRS, CDR2 YFSETQ, per germline. The CDR3, as DNA: TGCGCCAGCAGCTTGGCCGCGGGACAGGGTGACAATGAGCAGTTCTTC. Translated: CASSLAAGQGDNEQFF.

There are a few counts of this clonotype. V gene TRBV6-5 combines with J gene TRBJ2-4; tentatively, D is TRBD1 (6 bases). CDR1 is MNHEY and CDR2 is SVGAGI in the germline V gene. This CDR3 comprises 11 residues. V was trimmed by 5 bases and J by 11 bases, leaving 10 bases between them. The CDR3 spells CASSNAGVQYF. The CDR3 DNA reads as TGTGCCAGCAGTAATGCAGGGGTTCAGTACTTC.

The chain couples TRBV18 to TRBJ2-1; 8 bases are shared with TRBD1. CDR1 and CDR2 (germline): KGHSH, LQKENI. Trimming removed 4 bases from V and 13 bases from J; junction bases left unmatched: 3. The CDR3 has 11 residues. The CDR3 spells CASSLGQGQFF. The CDR3, as DNA: TGTGCCAGCTCACTAGGACAGGGTCAGTTCTTC.

This clonotype turned up a few times. The V and J genes are TRBV6-5 and TRBJ2-3; D possibly corresponds to TRBD2 (5 bases). CDR3 length equals 14 residues. Germline CDR1 is MNHEY and CDR2 is SVGAGI. V was shortened by 2 bases and J by 2 bases, with 8 bases between the two germline ends. CDR3 loop: CASSYRTATDTQYF. In nucleotides, the CDR3 is TGTGCCAGCAGTTACAGGACTGCCACAGATACGCAGTATTTT.

This clonotype was counted ten times or more. The chain has TRBV20-1 and TRBJ2-7; possibly TRBD2 for D (7 bases). Germline assignment: CDR1 DFQATT and CDR2 SNEGSKA (reference sequence). The CDR3 totals 13 residues. The germline V and J ends were trimmed by 2 bases and 2 bases, with 10 bases remaining between them. This CDR3 reads CSARWGGPYEQYF. The DNA of the CDR3 is TGCAGTGCTAGATGGGGGGGGCCCTACGAGCAGTACTTC.

This clonotype was picked up a small number of times. The chain is built from TRBV11-2 and TRBJ1-2; D gene unclear. The CDR3 has 13 amino acids. The ends were cut back, 2 bases at V and 3 bases at J, with 7 bases in the middle. Per the germline V gene, CDR1 is SGHAT and CDR2 is FQNNGV. CDR3 in amino acids: CASSLTEYYGYTF. DNA of the CDR3: TGTGCCAGCAGCTTAACAGAATACTATGGCTACACCTTC.

This clonotype was seen many times. This chain connects TRBV20-1 to TRBJ2-7; TRBD1 might be the D (6 bases). CDR1 and CDR2 from the germline V gene are DFQATT and SNEGSKA (reference sequence). This CDR3 is built from 13 residues. V dropped 2 bases and J dropped 4 bases, with 12 bases sitting between them. The CDR3 nucleotides are TGCAGTGCTAGAACTGACCAGGGGTACGAGCAGTACTTC. This encodes CSARTDQGYEQYF.

The CDR3 nucleotides are TGCAGTGCTAGAAGCCGACATGGTTACAATGAGCAGTTCTTC. It specifies CSARSRHGYNEQFF. The chain carries TRBV20-1 and TRBJ2-1; D unresolved. The V and J ends lost 2 bases and 4 bases respectively, with 12 bases between them. Germline V gene sequence: CDR1 DFQATT, CDR2 SNEGSKA (reference sequence). The length of the CDR3 is 14 residues.

V is TRBV5-5 and J is TRBJ2-5; D may correspond to TRBD1 or TRBD2 (5 bases each). Per germline, CDR1 SGHKS and CDR2 YYEKEE (reference sequence). With 5 bases removed from V and 4 bases from J, the gap between germline ends came to 12 bases. The CDR3 covers 13 residues. The CDR3 here is CASRRGASETQYF. DNA for the CDR3: TGTGCCAGCAGGCGAGGGGCTTCAGAGACCCAGTACTTC.

The J gene is TRBJ2-1, the V gene TRBV6-5, with D unresolved. The ends were cut back, 5 bases at V and 9 bases at J, with 11 bases in the middle. This CDR3 spans 12 amino acids. CDR1 MNHEY and CDR2 SVGAGI come from the germline V gene. The CDR3 protein is CASSRKDGEQFF. The CDR3 DNA sequence: TGTGCCAGCAGTCGCAAAGACGGTGAGCAGTTCTTC.

This clonotype showed up just a few times. The genes are TRBV12-3 or TRBV12-4 and TRBJ2-7; D unresolved. V lost 8 bases and J 5 bases, leaving 16 bases between the germline ends. There are 13 residues in the CDR3. CDR3 loop: CASRANQYHEQYF. The CDR3 DNA is TGTGCCAGCCGCGCGAACCAGTACCACGAGCAGTACTTC.

This chain links TRBV20-1 with TRBJ2-3, with unresolved D. Trimming pared 6 bases from V and 4 bases from J, leaving 17 bases between. CDR3 length: 14 residues. CDR1 and CDR2 from the germline V gene are DFQATT and SNEGSKA (reference sequence). The CDR3 loop is CSAGNRESADTQYF. The CDR3 nucleotides are TGCAGTGCAGGAAACAGAGAAAGCGCAGATACGCAGTATTTT.